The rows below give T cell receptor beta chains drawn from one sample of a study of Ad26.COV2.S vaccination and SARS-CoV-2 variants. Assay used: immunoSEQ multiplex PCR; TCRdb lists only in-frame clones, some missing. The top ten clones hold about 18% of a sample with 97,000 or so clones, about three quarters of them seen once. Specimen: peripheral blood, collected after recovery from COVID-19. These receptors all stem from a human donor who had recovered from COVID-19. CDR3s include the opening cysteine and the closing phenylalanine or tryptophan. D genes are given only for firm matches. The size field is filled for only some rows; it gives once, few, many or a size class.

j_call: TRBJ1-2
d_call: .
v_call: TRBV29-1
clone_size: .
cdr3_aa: CSVVLWMRAHTDYGYTF
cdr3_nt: TGCAGCGTTGTTCTGTGGATGAGGGCACATACCGACTATGGCTACACCTTC

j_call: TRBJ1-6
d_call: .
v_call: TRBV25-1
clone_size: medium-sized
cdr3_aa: CASSRRNNNSPLHF
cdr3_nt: TGTGCCAGCAGCAGACGGAATAATAATTCACCCCTCCACTTT

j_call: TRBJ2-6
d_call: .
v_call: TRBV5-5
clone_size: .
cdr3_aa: CASSLEPITPSGANVLTF
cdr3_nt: TGTGCCAGCAGCTTGGAGCCGATTACCCCTAGTGGGGCCAACGTCCTGACTTTC

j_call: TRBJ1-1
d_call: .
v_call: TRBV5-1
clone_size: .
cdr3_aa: CASSPIPQENTEAFF
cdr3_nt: TGCGCCAGCAGCCCCATTCCACAGGAGAACACTGAAGCTTTCTTT

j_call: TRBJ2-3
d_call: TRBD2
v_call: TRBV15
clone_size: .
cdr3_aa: CATSRQRDPTDTQYF
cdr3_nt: TGTGCCACCAGCCGCCAGCGGGACCCCACAGATACGCAGTATTTT

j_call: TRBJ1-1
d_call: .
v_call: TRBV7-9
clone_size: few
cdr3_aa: CASRPTGEYTEAFF
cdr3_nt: TGTGCCAGCAGACCCACGGGGGAGTACACTGAAGCTTTCTTT

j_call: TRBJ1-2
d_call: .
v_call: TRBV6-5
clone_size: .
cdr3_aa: CASSYFTGSSYGYTF
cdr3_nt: TGTGCCAGCAGTTACTTCACAGGGTCCTCCTATGGCTACACCTTC

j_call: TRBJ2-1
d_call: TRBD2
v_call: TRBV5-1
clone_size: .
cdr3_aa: CASSSGLAGGLDEQFF
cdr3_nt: TGCGCCAGCAGCTCGGGGCTAGCGGGGGGTTTAGATGAGCAGTTCTTC

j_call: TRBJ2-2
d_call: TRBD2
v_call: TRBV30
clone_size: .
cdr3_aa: CAWSGAGGALGGGELFF
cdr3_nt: TGTGCCTGGAGTGGGGCGGGGGGGGCCCTAGGCGGCGGGGAGCTGTTTTTT

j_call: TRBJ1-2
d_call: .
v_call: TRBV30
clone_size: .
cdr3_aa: CAWSPGRGYTF
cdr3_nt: TGTGCCTGGAGCCCGGGACGCGGCTACACCTTC

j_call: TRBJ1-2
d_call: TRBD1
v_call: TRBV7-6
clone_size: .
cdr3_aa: CASSLANRGGYGYTF
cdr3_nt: TGTGCCAGCAGCTTAGCGAACAGGGGGGGCTATGGCTACACCTTC

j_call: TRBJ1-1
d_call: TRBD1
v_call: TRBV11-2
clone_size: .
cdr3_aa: CASSSGQWNTEAFF
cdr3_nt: TGTGCCAGCAGCTCGGGACAGTGGAACACTGAAGCTTTCTTT

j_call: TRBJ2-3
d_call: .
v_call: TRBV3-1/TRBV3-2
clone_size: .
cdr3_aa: CASSPRGADTQYF
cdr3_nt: TGTGCCAGCAGCCCCAGGGGGGCAGATACGCAGTATTTT

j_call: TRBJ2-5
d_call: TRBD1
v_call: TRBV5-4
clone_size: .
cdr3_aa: CASSASGTEFQETQYF
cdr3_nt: TGTGCCAGCAGCGCTTCTGGGACAGAGTTCCAAGAGACCCAGTACTTC

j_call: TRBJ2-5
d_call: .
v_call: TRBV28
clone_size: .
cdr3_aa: CASSFGGKLETQYF
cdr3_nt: TGTGCCAGCAGTTTCGGAGGGAAACTGGAGACCCAGTACTTC

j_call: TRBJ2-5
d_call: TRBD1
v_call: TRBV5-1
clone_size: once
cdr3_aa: CASSPGTAKETQYF
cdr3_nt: TGCGCCAGCAGCCCCGGGACAGCTAAAGAGACCCAGTACTTC

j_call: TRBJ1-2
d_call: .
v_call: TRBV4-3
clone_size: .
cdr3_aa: CASSQEGQGYTF
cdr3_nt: TGCGCCAGCAGCCAAGAAGGACAAGGCTACACCTTC

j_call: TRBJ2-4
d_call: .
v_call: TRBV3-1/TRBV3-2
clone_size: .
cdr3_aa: CASSQHGDIAKNIQYF
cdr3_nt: TGTGCCAGCAGCCAACATGGGGATATAGCCAAAAACATTCAGTACTTC

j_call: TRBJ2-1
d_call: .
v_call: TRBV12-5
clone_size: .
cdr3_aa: CASARTGNEQFF
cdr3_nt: TGTGCTAGTGCCCGGACTGGGAATGAGCAGTTCTTC

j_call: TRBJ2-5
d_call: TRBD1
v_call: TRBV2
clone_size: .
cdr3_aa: CASRDRVTQETQYF
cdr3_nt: TGTGCCAGCAGGGACAGGGTTACTCAAGAGACCCAGTACTTC

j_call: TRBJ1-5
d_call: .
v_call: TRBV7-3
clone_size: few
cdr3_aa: CASSTDRHQPQHF
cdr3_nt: TGTGCCAGCAGCACCGACAGACATCAGCCCCAGCATTTT

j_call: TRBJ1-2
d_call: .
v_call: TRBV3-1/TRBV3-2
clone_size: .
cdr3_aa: CASSQGSTGFFSLHARYYGYTF
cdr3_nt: TGTGCCAGCAGCCAGGGAAGCACAGGGTTTTTTTCACTCCACGCGCGGTACTATGGCTACACCTTC

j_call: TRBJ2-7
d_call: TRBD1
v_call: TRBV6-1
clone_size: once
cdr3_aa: CASSAPRGTGRYEQYF
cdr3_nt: TGTGCCAGCAGTGCACCAAGGGGGACAGGCCGGTACGAGCAGTACTTC

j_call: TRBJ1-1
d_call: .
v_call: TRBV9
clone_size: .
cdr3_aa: CASSPEAGNTFF
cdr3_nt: TGTGCCAGTAGCCCGGAGGCAGGCAATACTTTCTTT

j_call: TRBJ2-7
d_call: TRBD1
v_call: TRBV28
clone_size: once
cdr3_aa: CASSSQTGGRGVRTTYEQYF
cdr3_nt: TGTGCCAGCAGTTCCCAGACAGGGGGGCGGGGAGTTAGGACCACCTACGAGCAGTACTTC

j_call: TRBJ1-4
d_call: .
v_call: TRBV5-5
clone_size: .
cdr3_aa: CASSRTEANEKLFF
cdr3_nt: TGTGCCAGCAGTCGGACGGAGGCTAATGAAAAACTGTTTTTT

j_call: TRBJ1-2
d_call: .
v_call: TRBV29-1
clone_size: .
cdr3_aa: CSSGLADGYTF
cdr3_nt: TGCAGCTCGGGACTTGCGGATGGCTACACCTTC

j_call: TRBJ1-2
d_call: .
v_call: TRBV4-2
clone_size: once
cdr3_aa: CASSPRQAGYGYTF
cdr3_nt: TGTGCCAGCAGCCCCCGGCAGGCTGGCTATGGCTACACCTTC

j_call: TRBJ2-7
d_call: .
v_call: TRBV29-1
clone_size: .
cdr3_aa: CSVSHSLSYEQYF
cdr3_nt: TGCAGCGTTTCCCATTCCCTCTCCTACGAGCAGTACTTC

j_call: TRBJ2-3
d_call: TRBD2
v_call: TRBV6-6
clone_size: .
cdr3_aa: CASSSGVTSTDTQYF
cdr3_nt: TGTGCCAGTTCCAGCGGGGTGACTAGCACAGATACGCAGTATTTT

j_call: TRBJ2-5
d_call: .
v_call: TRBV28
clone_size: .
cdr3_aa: CASSLVSQETQYF
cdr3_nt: TGTGCCAGCAGTTTAGTGTCCCAGGAGACCCAGTACTTC

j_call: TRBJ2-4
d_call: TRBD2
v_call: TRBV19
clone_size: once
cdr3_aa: CASSNPGLAGIQYF
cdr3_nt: TGTGCCAGTAGTAACCCCGGACTAGCGGGCATTCAGTACTTC

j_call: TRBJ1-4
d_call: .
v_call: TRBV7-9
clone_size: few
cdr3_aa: CASRKNRAGNEKLFF
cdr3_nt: TGTGCCAGCAGAAAAAACCGTGCAGGGAATGAAAAACTGTTTTTT

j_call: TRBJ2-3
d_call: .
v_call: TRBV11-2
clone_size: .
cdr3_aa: CASSLTSTDTQYF
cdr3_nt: TGTGCCAGCAGCCTGACTAGCACAGATACGCAGTATTTT

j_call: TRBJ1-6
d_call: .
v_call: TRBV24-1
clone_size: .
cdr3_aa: CATSETGYTLHF
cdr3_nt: TGTGCCACCAGTGAAACCGGATACACCCTCCACTTT

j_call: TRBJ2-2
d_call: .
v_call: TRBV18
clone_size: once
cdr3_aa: CASSPPNTGELFF
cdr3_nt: TGTGCCAGCTCACCACCAAACACCGGGGAGCTGTTTTTT

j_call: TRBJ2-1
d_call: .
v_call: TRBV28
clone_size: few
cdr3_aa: CASSWNRGGNYNEQFF
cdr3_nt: TGTGCCAGCAGTTGGAACAGGGGGGGGAATTACAATGAGCAGTTCTTC

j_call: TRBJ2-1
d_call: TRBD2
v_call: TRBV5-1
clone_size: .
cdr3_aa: CASSLGPGLAGASSYNEQFF
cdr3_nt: TGCGCCAGCAGCTTGGGGCCGGGACTAGCGGGGGCCAGCTCCTACAATGAGCAGTTCTTC

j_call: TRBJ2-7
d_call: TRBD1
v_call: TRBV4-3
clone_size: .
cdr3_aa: CASSQMTGGSYEQYF
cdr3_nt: TGCGCCAGCAGCCAGATGACAGGGGGCTCCTACGAGCAGTACTTC

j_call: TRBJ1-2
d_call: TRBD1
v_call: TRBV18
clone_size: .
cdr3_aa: CASSRSADRGGYTF
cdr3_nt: TGTGCCAGCTCTCGGTCCGCGGACAGGGGTGGCTACACCTTC

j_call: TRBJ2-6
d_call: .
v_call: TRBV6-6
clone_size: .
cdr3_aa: CASSKGPSGANVLTF
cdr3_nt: TGTGCCAGCAGTAAGGGCCCGTCTGGGGCCAACGTCCTGACTTTC

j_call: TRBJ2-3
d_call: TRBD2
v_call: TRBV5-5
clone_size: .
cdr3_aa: CASSHGLAGPTDTQYF
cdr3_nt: TGTGCCAGCAGCCACGGACTAGCGGGGCCCACAGATACGCAGTATTTT

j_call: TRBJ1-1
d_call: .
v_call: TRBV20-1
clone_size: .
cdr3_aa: CSAGLNTEAFF
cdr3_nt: TGCAGTGCCGGACTTAACACTGAAGCTTTCTTT

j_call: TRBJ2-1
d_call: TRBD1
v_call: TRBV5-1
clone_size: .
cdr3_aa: CASSLAVTGGSYNEQFF
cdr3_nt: TGCGCCAGCAGCTTGGCCGTTACAGGGGGTTCCTACAATGAGCAGTTCTTC

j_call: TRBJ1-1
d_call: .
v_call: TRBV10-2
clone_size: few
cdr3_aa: CASSEGRKDTEAFF
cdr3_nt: TGCGCCAGCAGTGAAGGCAGGAAGGACACTGAAGCTTTCTTT

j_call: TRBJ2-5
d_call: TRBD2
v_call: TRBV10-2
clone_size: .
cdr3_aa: CASSVASGGQETQYF
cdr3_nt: TGCGCCAGCAGTGTCGCTAGCGGGGGTCAAGAGACCCAGTACTTC

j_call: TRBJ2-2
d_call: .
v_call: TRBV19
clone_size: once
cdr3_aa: CASSIMASNPGELFF
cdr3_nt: TGTGCCAGTAGTATAATGGCTAGCAACCCAGGGGAGCTGTTTTTT

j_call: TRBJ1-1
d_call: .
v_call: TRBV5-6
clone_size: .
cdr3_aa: CASSLWGENTEAFF
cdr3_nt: TGTGCCAGCAGCCTGTGGGGTGAGAACACTGAAGCTTTCTTT

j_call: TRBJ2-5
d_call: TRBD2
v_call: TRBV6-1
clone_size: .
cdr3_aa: CASSEMSAGRETQYF
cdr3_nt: TGTGCCAGCAGTGAAATGTCAGCGGGGCGGGAGACCCAGTACTTC

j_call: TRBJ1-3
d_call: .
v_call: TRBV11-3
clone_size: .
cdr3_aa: CASSLEMQASGLDSGNTIYF
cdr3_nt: TGTGCCAGCAGCTTAGAAATGCAGGCCTCGGGGCTCGACTCGGGAAACACCATATATTTT

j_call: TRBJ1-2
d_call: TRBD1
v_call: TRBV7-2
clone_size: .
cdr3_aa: CASSDGLIGQGTF
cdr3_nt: TGTGCCAGCAGCGACGGTTTAATAGGACAGGGTACCTTC

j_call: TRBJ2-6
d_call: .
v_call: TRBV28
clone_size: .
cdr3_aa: CASSRQRGESGANVLTF
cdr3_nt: TGTGCCAGCAGCCGACAGCGAGGGGAGTCTGGGGCCAACGTCCTGACTTTC

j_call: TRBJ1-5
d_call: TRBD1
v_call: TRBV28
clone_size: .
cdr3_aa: CASTTGGGAWQPQHF
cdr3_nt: TGTGCCAGCACCACAGGGGGGGGCGCGTGGCAGCCCCAGCATTTT

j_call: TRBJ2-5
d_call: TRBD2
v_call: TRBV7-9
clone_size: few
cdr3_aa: CASSFGTSGPETQYF
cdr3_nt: TGTGCCAGCAGCTTCGGGACTAGCGGGCCAGAGACCCAGTACTTC

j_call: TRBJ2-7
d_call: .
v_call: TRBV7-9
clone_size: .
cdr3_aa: CASSSREVGYEQYF
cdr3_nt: TGTGCCAGCAGCTCTAGGGAGGTTGGATACGAGCAGTACTTC

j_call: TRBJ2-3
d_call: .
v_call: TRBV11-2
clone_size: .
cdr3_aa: CASSLDRVGTDTQYF
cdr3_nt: TGTGCCAGCAGCTTAGACAGGGTCGGCACAGATACGCAGTATTTT

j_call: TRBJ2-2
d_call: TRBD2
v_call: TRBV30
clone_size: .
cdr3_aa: CAWSSRTSGELFF
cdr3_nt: TGTGCCTGGAGTTCCCGGACTAGCGGGGAGCTGTTTTTT

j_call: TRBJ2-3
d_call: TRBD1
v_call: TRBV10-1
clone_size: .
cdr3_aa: CASSEMTGARSTDTQYF
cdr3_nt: TGCGCCAGCAGTGAGATGACAGGGGCTAGGAGCACAGATACGCAGTATTTT

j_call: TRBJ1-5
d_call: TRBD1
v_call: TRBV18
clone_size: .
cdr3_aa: CASPGQGNQPQHF
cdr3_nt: TGTGCCAGCCCCGGACAGGGCAATCAGCCCCAGCATTTT

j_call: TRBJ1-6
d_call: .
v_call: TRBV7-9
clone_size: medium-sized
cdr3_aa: CASSLAVAGEPLHF
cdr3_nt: TGTGCCAGCAGCTTAGCGGTAGCCGGCGAACCCCTCCACTTT